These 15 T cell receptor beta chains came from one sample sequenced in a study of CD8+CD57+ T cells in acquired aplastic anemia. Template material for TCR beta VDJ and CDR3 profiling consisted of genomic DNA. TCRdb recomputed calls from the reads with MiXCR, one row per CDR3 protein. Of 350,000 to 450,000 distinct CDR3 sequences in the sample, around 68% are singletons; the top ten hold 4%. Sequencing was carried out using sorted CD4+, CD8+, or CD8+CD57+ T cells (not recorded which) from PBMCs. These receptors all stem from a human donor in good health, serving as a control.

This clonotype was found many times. The CDR3 sequence: CATMGEGGMPYEQYF. In DNA, the CDR3 is TGTGCCACCATGGGCGAGGGGGGAATGCCCTACGAGCAGTACTTC. The rearrangement joins TRBV25-1 to TRBJ2-7; D is perhaps TRBD1 or TRBD2 (6 bases each). The CDR3 extends over 15 amino acids. Germline CDR1 is MGHDK and CDR2 is SYGVNS. Trimming removed 10 bases at V and 2 bases at J, with 21 bases between.

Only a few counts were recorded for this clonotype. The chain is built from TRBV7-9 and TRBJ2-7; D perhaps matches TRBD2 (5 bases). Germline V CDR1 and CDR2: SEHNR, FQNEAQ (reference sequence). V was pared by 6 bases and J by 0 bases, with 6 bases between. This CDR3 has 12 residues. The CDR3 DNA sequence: TGTGCCAGCAGAGCGGACTCCTACGAGCAGTACTTC. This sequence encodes CASRADSYEQYF.

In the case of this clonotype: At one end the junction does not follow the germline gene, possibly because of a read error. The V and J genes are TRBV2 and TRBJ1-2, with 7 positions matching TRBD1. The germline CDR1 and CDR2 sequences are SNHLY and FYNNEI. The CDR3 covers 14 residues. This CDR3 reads CASSQRQGHNGYIF. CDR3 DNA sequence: TGCGCCAGCAGCCAGCGACAGGGACACAATGGCTACATCTTC.

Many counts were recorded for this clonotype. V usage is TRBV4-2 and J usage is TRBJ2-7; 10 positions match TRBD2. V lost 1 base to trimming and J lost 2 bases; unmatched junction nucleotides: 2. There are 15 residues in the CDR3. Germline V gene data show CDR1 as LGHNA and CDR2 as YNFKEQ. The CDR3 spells CASSQGLAGAYEQYF. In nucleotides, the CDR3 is TGTGCCAGCAGCCAAGGTCTAGCGGGGGCCTACGAGCAGTACTTC.

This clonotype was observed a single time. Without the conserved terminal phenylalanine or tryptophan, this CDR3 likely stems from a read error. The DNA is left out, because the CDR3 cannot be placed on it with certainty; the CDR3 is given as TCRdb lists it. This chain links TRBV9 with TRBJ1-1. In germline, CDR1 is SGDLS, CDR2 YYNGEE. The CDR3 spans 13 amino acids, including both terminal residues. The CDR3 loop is CASSVGAGAGNNV.

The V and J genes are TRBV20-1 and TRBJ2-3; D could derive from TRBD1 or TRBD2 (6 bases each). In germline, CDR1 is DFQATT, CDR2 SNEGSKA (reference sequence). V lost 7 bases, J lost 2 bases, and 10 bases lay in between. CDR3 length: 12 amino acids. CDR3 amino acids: CSVRGLTDTQYF. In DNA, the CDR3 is TGCAGTGTTCGGGGGCTCACAGATACGCAGTATTTT.

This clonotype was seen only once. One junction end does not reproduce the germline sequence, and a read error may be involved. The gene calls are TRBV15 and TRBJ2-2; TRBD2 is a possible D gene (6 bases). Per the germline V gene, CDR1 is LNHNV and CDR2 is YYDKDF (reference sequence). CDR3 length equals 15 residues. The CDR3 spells CATSREGSETGDLYF. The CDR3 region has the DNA TGTGCCACCAGCAGGGAGGGCAGTGAAACCGGAGACCTGTATTTT.

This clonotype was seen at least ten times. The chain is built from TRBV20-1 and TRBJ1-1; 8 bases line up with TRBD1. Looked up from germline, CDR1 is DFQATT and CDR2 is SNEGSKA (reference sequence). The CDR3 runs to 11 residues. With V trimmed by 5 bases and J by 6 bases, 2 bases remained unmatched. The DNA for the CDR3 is TGCAGTGCTTCAGGGGGCTCTGAAGCTTTCTTT. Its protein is CSASGGSEAFF.

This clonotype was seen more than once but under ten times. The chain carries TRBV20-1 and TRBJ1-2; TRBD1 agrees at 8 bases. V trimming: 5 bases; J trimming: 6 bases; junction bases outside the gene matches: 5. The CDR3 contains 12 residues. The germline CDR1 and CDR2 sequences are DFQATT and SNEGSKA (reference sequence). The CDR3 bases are TGCAGTGCTGTTCAGGGGGCGCATGGCTACACCTTC. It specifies CSAVQGAHGYTF.

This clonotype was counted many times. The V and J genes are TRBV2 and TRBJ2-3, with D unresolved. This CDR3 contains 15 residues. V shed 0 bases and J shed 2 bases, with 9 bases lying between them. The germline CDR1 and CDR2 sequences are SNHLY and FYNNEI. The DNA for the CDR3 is TGTGCCAGCAGTGAAGCCTTAGTCTCCACAGATACGCAGTATTTT. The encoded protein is CASSEALVSTDTQYF.

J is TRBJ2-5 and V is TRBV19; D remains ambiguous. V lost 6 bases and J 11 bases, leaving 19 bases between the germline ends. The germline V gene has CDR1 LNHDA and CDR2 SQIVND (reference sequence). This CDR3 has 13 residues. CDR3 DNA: TGTGCCAGTAGAACGCCGCTCTCCTACACGCAGTACTTC. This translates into CASRTPLSYTQYF. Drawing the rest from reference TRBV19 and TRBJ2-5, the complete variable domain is DGGITQSPKYLFRKEGQNVTLSCEQNLNHDAMYWYRQDPGQGLRLIYYSQIVNDFQKGDIAEGYSVSREKKESFPLTVTSAQKNPTAFYLCASRTPLSYTQYFGPGTRLLVL.

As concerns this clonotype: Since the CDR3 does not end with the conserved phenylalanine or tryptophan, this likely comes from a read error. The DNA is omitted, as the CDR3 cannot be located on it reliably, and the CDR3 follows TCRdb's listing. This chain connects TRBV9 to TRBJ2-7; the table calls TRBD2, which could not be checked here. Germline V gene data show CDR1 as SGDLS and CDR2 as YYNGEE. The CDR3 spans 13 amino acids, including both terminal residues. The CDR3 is CASSVGRGSQIHI.

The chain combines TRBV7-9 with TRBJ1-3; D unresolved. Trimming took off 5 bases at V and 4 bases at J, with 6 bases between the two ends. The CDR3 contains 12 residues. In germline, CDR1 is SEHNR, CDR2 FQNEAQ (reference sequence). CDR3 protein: CASSMGGNTIYF. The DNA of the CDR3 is TGTGCCAGCAGCATGGGCGGAAACACCATATATTTT.

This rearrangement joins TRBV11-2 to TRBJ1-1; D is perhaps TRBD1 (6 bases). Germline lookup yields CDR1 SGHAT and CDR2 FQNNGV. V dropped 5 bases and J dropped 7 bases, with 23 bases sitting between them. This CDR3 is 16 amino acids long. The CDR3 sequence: CASSSGGSGAGGEAFF. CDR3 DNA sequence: TGTGCCAGCAGCAGCGGGGGTTCAGGGGCCGGGGGTGAAGCTTTCTTT.

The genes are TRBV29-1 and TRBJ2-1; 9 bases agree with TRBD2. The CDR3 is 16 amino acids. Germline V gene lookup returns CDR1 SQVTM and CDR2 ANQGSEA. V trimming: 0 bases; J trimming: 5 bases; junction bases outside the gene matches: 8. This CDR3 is CSVEEASGATNNEQFF. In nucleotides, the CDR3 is TGCAGCGTTGAAGAGGCTAGCGGGGCGACAAACAATGAGCAGTTCTTC.